This T cell receptor beta chain stems from a study of blood T cell repertoires in COVID-19. Study as a whole: Sites across the United States, Italy and Spain contributed samples from acute and convalescent COVID-19.

As processed by the authors: Cell counts per sample came from amplifying reference gene primers. The table came from immunoSEQ multiplex PCR; TCRdb's copy has only in-frame clones and leaves some out. Clone size and the V and J calls come from that table; the DNA yielded D and trimming. The data show tens of thousands of clones, with about 90% seen just once and approximately 15% held by the top ten. While infection was still active, Seattle patients were enrolled and then followed longitudinally. This clone was counted once. This CDR3 is built from 14 residues. Germline loops: CDR1 SNHLY, CDR2 FYNNEI. Trimming cost V 4 bases and J 4 bases, with 13 bases left between them.

The material sequenced was peripheral blood. The source is a man aged 40-49 years with COVID-19, enrolled during active disease. The rearrangement links TRBV2 to TRBJ2-5, with a tentative D call TRBD2 (6 bases). For the CDR3, the DNA is TGTGCCAGCAGTGGAGGTGGGGGGAGAGAGACCCAGTACTTC. It is translated as CASSGGGGRETQYF.